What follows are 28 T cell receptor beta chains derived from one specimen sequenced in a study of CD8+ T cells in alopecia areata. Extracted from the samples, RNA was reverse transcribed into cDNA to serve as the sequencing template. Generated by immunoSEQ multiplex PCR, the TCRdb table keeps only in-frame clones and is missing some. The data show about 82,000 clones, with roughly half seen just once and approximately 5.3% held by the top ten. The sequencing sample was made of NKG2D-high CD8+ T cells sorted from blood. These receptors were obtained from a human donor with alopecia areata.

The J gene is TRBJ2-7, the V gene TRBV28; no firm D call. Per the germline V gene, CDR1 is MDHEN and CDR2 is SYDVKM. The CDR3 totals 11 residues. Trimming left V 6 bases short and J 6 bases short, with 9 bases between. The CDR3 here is CASSLPPEQYF. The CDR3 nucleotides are TGTGCCAGCAGCCTCCCCCCCGAGCAGTACTTC. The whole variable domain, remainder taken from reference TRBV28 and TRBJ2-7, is DVKVTQSSRYLVKRTGEKVFLECVQDMDHENMFWYRQDPGLGLRLIYFSYDVKMKEKGDIPEGYSVSREKKERFSLILESASTNQTSMYLCASSLPPEQYFGPGTRLTVT.

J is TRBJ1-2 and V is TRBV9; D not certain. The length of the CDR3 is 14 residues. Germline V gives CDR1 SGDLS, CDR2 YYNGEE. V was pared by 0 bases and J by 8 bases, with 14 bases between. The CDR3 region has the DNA TGTGCCAGCAGCGTAGTATCGGGGAGTGGCGGCTACACCTTC. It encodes CASSVVSGSGGYTF.

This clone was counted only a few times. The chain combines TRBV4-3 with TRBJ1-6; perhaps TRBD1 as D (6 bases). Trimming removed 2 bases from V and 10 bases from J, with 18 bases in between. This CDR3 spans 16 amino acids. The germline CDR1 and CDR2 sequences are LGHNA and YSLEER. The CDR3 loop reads CASSQQPTGLQSPLHF. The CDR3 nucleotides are TGCGCCAGCAGCCAACAACCGACAGGACTCCAATCACCCCTCCACTTT.

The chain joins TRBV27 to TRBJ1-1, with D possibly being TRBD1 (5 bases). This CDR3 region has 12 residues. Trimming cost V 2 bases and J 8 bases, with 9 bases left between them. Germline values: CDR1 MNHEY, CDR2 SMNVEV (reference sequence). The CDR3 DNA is TGTGCCAGCAGTTTAGCGGGGCGCGAAGCTTTCTTT. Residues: CASSLAGREAFF.

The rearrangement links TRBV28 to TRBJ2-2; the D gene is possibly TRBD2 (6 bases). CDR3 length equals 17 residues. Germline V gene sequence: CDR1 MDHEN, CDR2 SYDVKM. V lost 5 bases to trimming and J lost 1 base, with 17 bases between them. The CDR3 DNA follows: TGTGCCAGCAGTCGGCGGTGGGGGAGGAGGAACACCGGGGAGCTGTTTTTT. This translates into CASSRRWGRRNTGELFF.

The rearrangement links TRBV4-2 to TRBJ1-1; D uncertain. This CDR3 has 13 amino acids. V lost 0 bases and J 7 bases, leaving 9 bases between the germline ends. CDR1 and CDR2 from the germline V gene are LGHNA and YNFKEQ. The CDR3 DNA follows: TGTGCCAGCAGCCAAGATTGGTCCAGTGAAGCTTTCTTT. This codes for CASSQDWSSEAFF.

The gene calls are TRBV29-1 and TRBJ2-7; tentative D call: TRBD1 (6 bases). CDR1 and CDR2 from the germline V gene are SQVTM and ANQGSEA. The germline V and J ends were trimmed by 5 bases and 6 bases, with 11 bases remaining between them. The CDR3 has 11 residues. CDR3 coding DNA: TGCAGCGTTAACAGGGTCGGCGAGCAGTACTTC. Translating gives CSVNRVGEQYF.

DNA for the CDR3: TGTGCCAGCAGCCCCTTTAGGGGAGAGGCCTACAATGAGCAGTTCTTC. Its protein product is CASSPFRGEAYNEQFF. This rearrangement joins TRBV28 to TRBJ2-1; D is possibly TRBD1 or TRBD2 (5 bases each). Germline assignment: CDR1 MDHEN and CDR2 SYDVKM. The V end lost 6 bases, the J end lost 2 bases, and 17 bases lay between the germline ends. CDR3 length: 16 residues.

CDR3 nucleotide sequence: TGTGCCAGCAGTGAATTCCCCCCCCCTAGCGGGAGCTCCTACGAGCAGTACTTC. Translating it yields CASSEFPPPSGSSYEQYF. V and J are TRBV6-1 and TRBJ2-7, with 10 bases aligning to TRBD2. CDR3 length: 18 residues. J was trimmed by 0 bases and V by 2 bases; bases with no gene match: 10. Per germline, CDR1 MNHNS and CDR2 SASEGT.

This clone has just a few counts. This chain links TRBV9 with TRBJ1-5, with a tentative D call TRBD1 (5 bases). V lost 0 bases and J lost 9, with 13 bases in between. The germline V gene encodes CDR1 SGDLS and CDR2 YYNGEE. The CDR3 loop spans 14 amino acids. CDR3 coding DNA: TGTGCCAGCAGCGTAGTGGACACCGCCTCGCCCCAGCATTTT. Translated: CASSVVDTASPQHF. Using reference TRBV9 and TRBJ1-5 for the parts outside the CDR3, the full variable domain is DSGVTQTPKHLITATGQRVTLRCSPRSGDLSVYWYQQSLDQGLQFLIQYYNGEERAKGNILERFSAQQFPDLHSELNLSSLELGDSALYFCASSVVDTASPQHFGDGTRLSIL.

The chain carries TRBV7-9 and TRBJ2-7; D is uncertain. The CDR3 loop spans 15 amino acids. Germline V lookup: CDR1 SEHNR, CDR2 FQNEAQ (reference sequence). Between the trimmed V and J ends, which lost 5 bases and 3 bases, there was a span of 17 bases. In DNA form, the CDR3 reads TGTGCCAGCAGCACACCGGTTGGCTACGACTACGAGCAGTACTTC. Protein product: CASSTPVGYDYEQYF.

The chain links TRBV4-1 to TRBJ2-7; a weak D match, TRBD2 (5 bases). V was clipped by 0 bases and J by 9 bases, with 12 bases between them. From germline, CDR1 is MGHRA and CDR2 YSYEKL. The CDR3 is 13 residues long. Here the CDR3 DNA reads TGCGCCAGCAGCCAAGAAGGAGAGGGAAGGCAGTACTTC. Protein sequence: CASSQEGEGRQYF.

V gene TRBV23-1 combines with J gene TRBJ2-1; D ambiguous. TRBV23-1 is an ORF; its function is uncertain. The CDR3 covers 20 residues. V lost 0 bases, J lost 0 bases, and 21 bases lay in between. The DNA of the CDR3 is TGCGCCAGCAGTCAATCAAGGCCGGGTAAAAAATACTCCTCCTACAATGAGCAGTTCTTC. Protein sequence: CASSQSRPGKKYSSYNEQFF.

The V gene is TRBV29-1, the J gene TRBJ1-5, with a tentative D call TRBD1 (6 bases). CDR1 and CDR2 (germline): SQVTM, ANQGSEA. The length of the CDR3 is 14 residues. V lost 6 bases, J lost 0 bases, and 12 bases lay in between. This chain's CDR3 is CSVSGGSSNQPQHF. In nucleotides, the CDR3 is TGCAGCGTGAGCGGGGGCAGTAGCAATCAGCCCCAGCATTTT.

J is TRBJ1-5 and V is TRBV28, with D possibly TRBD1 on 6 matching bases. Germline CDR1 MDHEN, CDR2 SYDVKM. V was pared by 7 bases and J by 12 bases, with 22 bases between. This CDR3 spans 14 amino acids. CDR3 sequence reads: CASTLPGDISHQHF. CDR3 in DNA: TGTGCCAGCACCCTACCAGGGGACATTAGCCACCAGCATTTT.

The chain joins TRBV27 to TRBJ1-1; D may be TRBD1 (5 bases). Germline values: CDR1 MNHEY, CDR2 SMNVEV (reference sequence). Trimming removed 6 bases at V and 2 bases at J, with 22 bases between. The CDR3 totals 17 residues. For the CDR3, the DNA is TGTGCCAGCAGCCCCCCACCCGGGGCCGCAGTAAACACTGAAGCTTTCTTT. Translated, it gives CASSPPPGAAVNTEAFF.

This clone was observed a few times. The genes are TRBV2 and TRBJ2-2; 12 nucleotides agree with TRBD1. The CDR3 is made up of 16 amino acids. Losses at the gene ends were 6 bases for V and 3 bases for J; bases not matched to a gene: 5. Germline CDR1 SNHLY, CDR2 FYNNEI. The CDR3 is CASSWDRGRDTGELFF. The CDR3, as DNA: TGTGCCAGCAGCTGGGACAGGGGGCGCGACACCGGGGAGCTGTTTTTT.

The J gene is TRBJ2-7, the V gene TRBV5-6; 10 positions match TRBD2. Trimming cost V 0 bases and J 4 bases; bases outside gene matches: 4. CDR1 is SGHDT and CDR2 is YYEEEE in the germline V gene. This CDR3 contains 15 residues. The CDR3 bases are TGTGCCAGCAGCTTGGCCTCAGCGGGAGGGTACGAGCAGTACTTC. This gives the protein CASSLASAGGYEQYF.

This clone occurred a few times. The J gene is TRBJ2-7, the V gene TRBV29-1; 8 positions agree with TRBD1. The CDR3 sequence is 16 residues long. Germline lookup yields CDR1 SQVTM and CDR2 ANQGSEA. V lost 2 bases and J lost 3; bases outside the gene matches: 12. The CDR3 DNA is TGCAGCGTTGAAAGGAGGGACAGGAGGGCGGACTACGAGCAGTACTTC. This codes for CSVERRDRRADYEQYF.

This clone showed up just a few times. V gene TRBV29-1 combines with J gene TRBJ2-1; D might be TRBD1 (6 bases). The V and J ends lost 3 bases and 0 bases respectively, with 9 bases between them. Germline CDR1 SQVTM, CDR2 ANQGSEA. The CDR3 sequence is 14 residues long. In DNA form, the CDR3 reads TGCAGCGTTGACTCAGGGGTCTCCTACAATGAGCAGTTCTTC. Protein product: CSVDSGVSYNEQFF.

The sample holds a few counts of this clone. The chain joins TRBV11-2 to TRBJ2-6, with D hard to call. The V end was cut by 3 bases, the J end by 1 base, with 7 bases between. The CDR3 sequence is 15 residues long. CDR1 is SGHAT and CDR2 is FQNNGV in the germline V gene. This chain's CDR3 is CASSFFRSGANVLTF. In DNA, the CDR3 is TGTGCCAGCAGCTTCTTCCGATCTGGGGCCAACGTCCTGACTTTC.

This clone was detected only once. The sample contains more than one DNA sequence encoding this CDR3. CDR3 loop: CASSLGTSVYEQYF. The CDR3 DNA reads as TGTGCCAGCAGCCTGGGGACTAGCGTCTACGAGCAGTACTTC. This chain links TRBV5-6 with TRBJ2-7, with TRBD2 matching 10 bases. This CDR3 region has 14 residues. V lost 4 bases to trimming and J lost 3 bases; unmatched junction nucleotides: 4. CDR1 and CDR2 (germline): SGHDT, YYEEEE.

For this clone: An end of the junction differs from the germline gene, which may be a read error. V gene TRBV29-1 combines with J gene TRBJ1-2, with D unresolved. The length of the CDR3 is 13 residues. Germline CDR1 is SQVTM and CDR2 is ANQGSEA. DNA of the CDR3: TGCAGCGTTGGAGTATCGGATAACTATGGCTGCACCTTC. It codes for CSVGVSDNYGCTF.

CDR3 in amino acids: CASSGGLAGGAEQFF. The DNA for the CDR3 is TGTGCCAGCAGTGGGGGACTAGCGGGAGGGGCCGAGCAGTTCTTC. The chain carries TRBV6-5 and TRBJ2-1, with 16 positions matching TRBD2. V gave up 5 bases and J gave up 10 bases; unmatched junction bases: 5. The CDR3 totals 15 residues. Looked up from germline, CDR1 is MNHEY and CDR2 is SVGAGI.

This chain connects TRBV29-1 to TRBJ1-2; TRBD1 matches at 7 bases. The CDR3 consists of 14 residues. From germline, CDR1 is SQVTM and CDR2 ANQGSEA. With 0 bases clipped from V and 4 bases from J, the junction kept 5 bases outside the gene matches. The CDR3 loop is CSVEDQSGGYGYTF. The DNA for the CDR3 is TGCAGCGTTGAAGATCAATCAGGGGGCTATGGCTACACCTTC.

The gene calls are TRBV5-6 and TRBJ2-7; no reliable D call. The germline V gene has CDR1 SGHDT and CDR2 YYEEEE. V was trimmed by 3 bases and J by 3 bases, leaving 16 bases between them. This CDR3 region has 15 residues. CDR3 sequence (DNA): TGTGCCAGCAGCTCGCCCCTGGAGCCGAACTACGAGCAGTACTTC. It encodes CASSSPLEPNYEQYF.

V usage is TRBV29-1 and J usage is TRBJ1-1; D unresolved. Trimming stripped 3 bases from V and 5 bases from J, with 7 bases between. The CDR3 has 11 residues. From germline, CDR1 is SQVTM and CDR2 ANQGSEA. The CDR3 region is CSVEYYTEAFF. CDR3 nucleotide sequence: TGCAGCGTTGAGTATTATACTGAAGCTTTCTTT.

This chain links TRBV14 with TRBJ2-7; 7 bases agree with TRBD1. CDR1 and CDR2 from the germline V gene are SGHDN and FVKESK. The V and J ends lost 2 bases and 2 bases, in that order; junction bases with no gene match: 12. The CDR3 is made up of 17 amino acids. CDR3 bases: TGTGCCAGCAGCCAACGAGACAGGGTCAGATTTCCCTACGAGCAGTACTTC. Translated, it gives CASSQRDRVRFPYEQYF.